One sample yielded the 20 T cell receptor beta chains listed below, sequenced in a study of T cell responses to AZD1222 COVID-19 vaccine. The assay was immunoSEQ multiplex PCR, and TCRdb's table has in-frame clones only and misses some. The table shows under 200,000 clones, with 87% occurring only once. This specimen was peripheral blood, taken 28 days after the second AZD1222 dose. The receptors originated from an adult who received the AZD1222 COVID-19 vaccine.

To note about this clone: In the same sample, other DNA sequences code for this CDR3. The V gene is TRBV18, the J gene TRBJ1-5; 7 positions agree with TRBD1. V lost 4 bases, J lost 7 bases, and 4 bases stayed unmatched. The CDR3 totals 13 residues. Per the germline V gene, CDR1 is KGHSH and CDR2 is LQKENI. This CDR3 reads CASSLDRAQPQHF. Here the CDR3 DNA reads TGTGCCAGCTCACTAGACAGGGCACAGCCCCAGCATTTT.

This clone occurred once. The chain recombines TRBV3-1 (or the pseudogene TRBV3-2) with TRBJ2-5, with no clear D. CDR1 is LGHDT and CDR2 is YNNKEL in the germline V gene (reference sequence). This CDR3 has 12 amino acids. The V end was cut by 4 bases, the J end by 5 bases, with 8 bases between. The CDR3 bases are TGTGCCAGCAGCCGGAGTCGTGAGACCCAGTACTTC. Its protein product is CASSRSRETQYF.

J is TRBJ1-4 and V is TRBV15, with D possibly TRBD1 on 6 matching bases. The CDR3 has 15 amino acids. The germline gives CDR1 LNHNV, CDR2 YYDKDF (reference sequence). Trimming left V 0 bases short and J 8 bases short, with 13 bases between. CDR3 DNA sequence: TGTGCCACCAGCAGAGATTTGGGGGCTAGGGAAAAACTGTTTTTT. This sequence encodes CATSRDLGAREKLFF.

This chain uses TRBV18 with TRBJ2-3; D gene ambiguous. The germline V gene has CDR1 KGHSH and CDR2 LQKENI. The CDR3 totals 14 residues. Trimming shortened V by 3 bases and J by 2 bases, and 9 bases separated the two germline ends. CDR3 nucleotide sequence: TGTGCCAGCTCACCGGTTCAGAACACAGATACGCAGTATTTT. Protein: CASSPVQNTDTQYF. The variable domain in full, completed from reference TRBV18 and TRBJ2-3, reads NAGVMQNPRHLVRRRGQEARLRCSPMKGHSHVYWYRQLPEEGLKFMVYLQKENIIDESGMPKERFSAEFPKEGPSILRIQQVVRGDSAAYFCASSPVQNTDTQYFGPGTRLTVL.

CDR3 sequence: CASSWDSLSNQPQHF. CDR3 in DNA: TGTGCCAGCAGCTGGGACAGTCTTAGCAATCAGCCCCAGCATTTT. The chain joins TRBV2 to TRBJ1-5; 7 nucleotides match TRBD1. Germline assignment: CDR1 SNHLY and CDR2 FYNNEI. J was trimmed by 0 bases and V by 6 bases; bases with no gene match: 5. This CDR3 contains 15 residues.

This clone appeared a single time. V is TRBV5-1 and J is TRBJ2-2, with 10 bases fitting TRBD2. Germline lookup yields CDR1 SGHRS and CDR2 YFSETQ. The V gene end was trimmed by 1 base and the J gene end by 0 bases; junction bases not matched to a gene: 6. The CDR3 extends over 18 amino acids. The CDR3 nucleotides read TGCGCCAGCAGCTTGTGGGCTAGCGGGGGAACGAACACCGGGGAGCTGTTTTTT. Residues: CASSLWASGGTNTGELFF. Variable domain in full (rest from reference TRBV5-1 and TRBJ2-2): KAGVTQTPRYLIKTRGQQVTLSCSPISGHRSVSWYQQTPGQGLQFLFEYFSETQRNKGNFPGRFSGRQFSNSRSEMNVSTLELGDSALYLCASSLWASGGTNTGELFFGEGSRLTVL.

The chain uses TRBV7-7 and TRBJ2-4; no firm D call. Germline loops: CDR1 SSHAT, CDR2 FNYEAQ (reference sequence). V was shortened by 0 bases and J by 0 bases, with 15 bases between the two germline ends. This CDR3 has 18 amino acids. CDR3 amino acids: CASSLAPSTALAKNIQYF. The CDR3 coding sequence is TGTGCCAGCAGCTTAGCGCCTTCAACGGCTCTAGCCAAAAACATTCAGTACTTC. The whole variable domain, remainder taken from reference TRBV7-7 and TRBJ2-4, is GAGVSQSPRYKVTKRGQDVTLRCDPISSHATLYWYQQALGQGPEFLTYFNYEAQPDKSGLPSDRFSAERPEGSISTLTIQRTEQRDSAMYRCASSLAPSTALAKNIQYFGAGTRLSVL.

The chain recombines TRBV27 with TRBJ1-2; D is perhaps TRBD1 (6 bases). The CDR3 contains 17 residues. V lost 10 bases and J lost 7, with 31 bases in between. The germline V gene has CDR1 MNHEY and CDR2 SMNVEV (reference sequence). CDR3 DNA sequence: TGTGCCACCAGACCCGGGTGGAGGGGGGTTTCGTTGGGTGGCTACACCTTC. It codes for CATRPGWRGVSLGGYTF.

This chain connects TRBV5-6 to TRBJ1-4; D is possibly TRBD1 (6 bases). CDR1 and CDR2 (germline): SGHDT, YYEEEE. The CDR3 loop spans 16 amino acids. With 2 bases removed from V and 3 bases from J, the gap between germline ends came to 14 bases. CDR3 in DNA: TGTGCCAGCAGCTTACACAGGGTGGCTTCTAATGAAAAACTGTTTTTT. It encodes CASSLHRVASNEKLFF.

The J gene is TRBJ2-3, the V gene TRBV19; D unresolved. Germline V lookup: CDR1 LNHDA, CDR2 SQIVND (reference sequence). This CDR3 has 14 amino acids. V was pared by 7 bases and J by 2 bases, with 13 bases between. CDR3 protein: CASTQAAVTDTQYF. In DNA form, the CDR3 reads TGTGCCAGTACCCAAGCCGCAGTCACAGATACGCAGTATTTT.

This rearrangement joins TRBV18 to TRBJ2-5; 10 nucleotides line up with TRBD1. The CDR3 is made up of 15 amino acids. J was trimmed by 5 bases and V by 5 bases; bases with no gene match: 8. Germline loops: CDR1 KGHSH, CDR2 LQKENI. This CDR3 is CASSTQTGGWETQYF. The CDR3 DNA reads TGTGCCAGCTCAACCCAGACAGGGGGCTGGGAGACCCAGTACTTC.

The chain couples TRBV2 to TRBJ1-5; maybe TRBD1 (5 bases). Trimming cost V 5 bases and J 1 base, with 9 bases left between them. Germline assignment: CDR1 SNHLY and CDR2 FYNNEI. CDR3 length: 14 amino acids. The CDR3 DNA sequence: TGTGCCAGCAGTTGGGGGGAGAGCAATCAGCCCCAGCATTTT. It is translated as CASSWGESNQPQHF.

The chain combines TRBV19 with TRBJ2-3; possible D gene TRBD2, 6 bases. The CDR3 sequence is 11 residues long. With 5 bases removed from V and 7 bases from J, the gap between germline ends came to 7 bases. Germline V gene data show CDR1 as LNHDA and CDR2 as SQIVND (reference sequence). This chain's CDR3 is CASSGGNTQYF. CDR3 nucleotide sequence: TGTGCCAGTAGTGGGGGGAATACGCAGTATTTT.

The V gene is TRBV3-1 (or the pseudogene TRBV3-2), the J gene TRBJ1-1, with a tentative D call TRBD1 (5 bases). CDR3 size: 13 residues. Germline V CDR1 and CDR2: LGHDT, YNNKEL (reference sequence). Trimming pared 6 bases from V and 6 bases from J, leaving 14 bases between. Here the CDR3 DNA reads TGTGCCAGCAGTTTAGCCAGGGCTGCTGAAGCTTTCTTT. It is translated as CASSLARAAEAFF.

This clone appeared a single time. Within the sample, other DNA sequences also encode this same CDR3. The chain employs TRBV7-8 and TRBJ2-7; D remains unclear. The CDR3 is 14 residues long. Germline CDR1 is SGHVS and CDR2 is FQNEAQ. The V gene lost 5 bases and the J gene lost 0 bases, with 11 bases spanning the gap. The CDR3 loop is CASSPRTDSYEQYF. CDR3 in DNA: TGTGCCAGCAGCCCGCGGACGGACTCCTACGAGCAGTACTTC.

The gene calls are TRBV19 and TRBJ2-7; D is tentatively TRBD1 or TRBD2 (5 bases each). The CDR3 contains 14 residues. Trimming removed 9 bases from V and 0 bases from J, with 15 bases in between. Germline CDR1 LNHDA, CDR2 SQIVND (reference sequence). The CDR3 spells CASSGTAYSYEQYF. In DNA form, the CDR3 reads TGTGCCAGCTCCGGGACGGCCTACTCCTACGAGCAGTACTTC.

The gene calls are TRBV5-4 and TRBJ2-3; D gene uncertain. CDR1 is SGHNT and CDR2 is YYREEE in the germline V gene (reference sequence). With 1 base removed from V and 2 bases from J, the gap between germline ends came to 14 bases. The CDR3 contains 16 residues. The CDR3 region has the DNA TGTGCCAGCAGCTTGAAGGCCCGAGAAATCACAGATACGCAGTATTTT. It translates to CASSLKAREITDTQYF. Full variable domain (outside the CDR3, taken from reference TRBV5-4 and TRBJ2-3): ETGVTQSPTHLIKTRGQQVTLRCSSQSGHNTVSWYQQALGQGPQFIFQYYREEENGRGNFPPRFSGLQFPNYSSELNVNALELDDSALYLCASSLKAREITDTQYFGPGTRLTVL.

This chain uses TRBV7-8 with TRBJ2-7; maybe TRBD1 (5 bases). V lost 0 bases, J lost 6 bases, and 15 bases lay in between. The CDR3 sequence is 15 residues long. CDR1 is SGHVS and CDR2 is FQNEAQ in the germline V gene. The CDR3 here is CASSLAGLGLGEQYF. The CDR3 nucleotides are TGTGCCAGCAGCTTAGCAGGGTTGGGGCTGGGCGAGCAGTACTTC. The full variable domain, with the rest looked up from reference TRBV7-8 and TRBJ2-7, is GAGVSQSPRYKVAKRGQDVALRCDPISGHVSLFWYQQALGQGPEFLTYFQNEAQLDKSGLPSDRFFAERPEGSVSTLKIQRTQQEDSAVYLCASSLAGLGLGEQYFGPGTRLTVT.

This chain connects TRBV29-1 to TRBJ2-7; possibly TRBD1 for D (6 bases). Germline assignment: CDR1 SQVTM and CDR2 ANQGSEA. The CDR3 contains 13 residues. V gave up 4 bases and J gave up 1 base, with 11 bases separating them. The CDR3 DNA follows: TGCAGCGTTGGGACAGTCTATTCCTACGAGCAGTACTTC. It is translated as CSVGTVYSYEQYF.

The chain employs TRBV11-2 and TRBJ2-1; D is ambiguous. Per the germline V gene, CDR1 is SGHAT and CDR2 is FQNNGV. Trimming removed 3 bases at V and 0 bases at J, with 9 bases between. This CDR3 has 15 amino acids. CDR3 protein: CASSFHSSSYNEQFF. The CDR3 coding sequence is TGTGCCAGCAGCTTTCATAGCAGCTCCTACAATGAGCAGTTCTTC.